Below, one T cell receptor (beta chain) is given with its context. Some clones are missing from TCRdb's copy, which holds only in-frame ones; the method was immunoSEQ multiplex PCR. The data contain roughly 280,000 clones, around 90% of them singletons. This entry belongs to a study of blood T cell repertoires in COVID-19. Study-level information: From T cells, B-cell-depleted T cells, or PBMCs came the material, which was cDNA or gDNA.

The CDR3 sequence is 14 residues long. Germline lookup yields CDR1 SGHDN and CDR2 FVKESK. Trimming left V 4 bases short and J 3 bases short, with 9 bases between. Sequenced sample: PBMCs or T cells enriched from blood (not recorded which). The chain employs TRBV14 and TRBJ2-2, with unresolved D. This receptor was identified in a woman in her fifties or sixties who had recovered from COVID-19. The CDR3 DNA sequence: TGTGCCAGCAGCCCCTCTGCGTACACCGGGGAGCTGTTTTTT. It specifies CASSPSAYTGELFF.